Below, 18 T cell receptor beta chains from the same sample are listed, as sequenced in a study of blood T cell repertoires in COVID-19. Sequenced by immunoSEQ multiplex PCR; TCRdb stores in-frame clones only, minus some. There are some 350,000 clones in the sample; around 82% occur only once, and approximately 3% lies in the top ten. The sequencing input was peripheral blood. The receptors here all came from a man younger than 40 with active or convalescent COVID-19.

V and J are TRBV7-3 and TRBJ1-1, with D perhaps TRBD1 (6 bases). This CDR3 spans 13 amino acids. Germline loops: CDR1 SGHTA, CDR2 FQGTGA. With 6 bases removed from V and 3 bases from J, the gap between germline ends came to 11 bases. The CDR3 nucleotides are TGTGCCAGCAGTAAACAGGGTGACACTGAAGCTTTCTTT. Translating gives CASSKQGDTEAFF. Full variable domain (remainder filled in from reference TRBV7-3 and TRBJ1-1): GAGVSQTPSNKVTEKGKYVELRCDPISGHTALYWYRQSLGQGPEFLIYFQGTGAADDSGLPNDRFFAVRPEGSVSTLKIQRTERGDSAVYLCASSKQGDTEAFFGQGTRLTVV.

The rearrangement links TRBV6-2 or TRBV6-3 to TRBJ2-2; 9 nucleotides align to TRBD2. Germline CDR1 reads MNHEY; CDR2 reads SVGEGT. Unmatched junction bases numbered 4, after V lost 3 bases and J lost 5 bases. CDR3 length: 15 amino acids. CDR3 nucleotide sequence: TGTGCCAGCAGTTATTACCTAGCGGGAACCGGGGAGCTGTTTTTT. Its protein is CASSYYLAGTGELFF.

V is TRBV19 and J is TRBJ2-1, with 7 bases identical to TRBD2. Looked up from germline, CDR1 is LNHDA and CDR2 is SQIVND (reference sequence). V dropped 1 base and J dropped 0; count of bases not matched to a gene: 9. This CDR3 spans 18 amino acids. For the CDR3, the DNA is TGTGCCAGTAGTATAGGGCTAGCGGAGCGAAGCTCCTACAATGAGCAGTTCTTC. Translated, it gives CASSIGLAERSSYNEQFF.

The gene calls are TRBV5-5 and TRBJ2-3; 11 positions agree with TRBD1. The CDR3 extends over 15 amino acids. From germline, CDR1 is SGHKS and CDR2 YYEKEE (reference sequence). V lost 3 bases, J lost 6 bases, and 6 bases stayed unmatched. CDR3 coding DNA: TGTGCCAGCAGCTGGGACAGGGGGAAGGCGGATACGCAGTATTTT. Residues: CASSWDRGKADTQYF.

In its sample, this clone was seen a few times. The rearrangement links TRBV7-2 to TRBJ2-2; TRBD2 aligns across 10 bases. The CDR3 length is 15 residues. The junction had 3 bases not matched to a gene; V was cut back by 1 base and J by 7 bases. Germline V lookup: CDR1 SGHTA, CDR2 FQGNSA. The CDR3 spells CASSLVAGGGGELFF. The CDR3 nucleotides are TGTGCCAGCAGCTTAGTAGCGGGGGGAGGCGGGGAGCTGTTTTTT.

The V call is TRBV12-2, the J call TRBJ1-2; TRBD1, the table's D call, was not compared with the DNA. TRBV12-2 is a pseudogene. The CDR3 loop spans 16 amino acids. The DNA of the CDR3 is TGTGCAAGTCGCTTAAAGGGACAGGGCCTGAACTATGGCTACACCTTC. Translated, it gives CASRLKGQGLNYGYTF.

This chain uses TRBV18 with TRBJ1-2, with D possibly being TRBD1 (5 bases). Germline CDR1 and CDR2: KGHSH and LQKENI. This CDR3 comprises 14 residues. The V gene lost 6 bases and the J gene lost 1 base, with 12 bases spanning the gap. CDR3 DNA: TGTGCCAGCTCTCCTGACAGACTTAACTATGGCTACACCTTC. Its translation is CASSPDRLNYGYTF.

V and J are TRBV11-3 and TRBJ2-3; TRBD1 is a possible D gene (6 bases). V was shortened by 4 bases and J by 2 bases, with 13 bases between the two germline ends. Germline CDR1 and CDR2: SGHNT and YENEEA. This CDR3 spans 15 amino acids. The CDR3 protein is CASSSTGQATDTQYF. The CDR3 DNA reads TGTGCCAGCAGCTCCACAGGGCAGGCCACAGATACGCAGTATTTT.

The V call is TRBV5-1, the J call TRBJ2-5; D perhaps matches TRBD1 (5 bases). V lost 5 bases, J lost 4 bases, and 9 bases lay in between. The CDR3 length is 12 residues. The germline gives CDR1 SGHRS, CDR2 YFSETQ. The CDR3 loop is CASRGDGETQYF. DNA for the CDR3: TGCGCCAGCAGAGGGGATGGAGAGACCCAGTACTTC.

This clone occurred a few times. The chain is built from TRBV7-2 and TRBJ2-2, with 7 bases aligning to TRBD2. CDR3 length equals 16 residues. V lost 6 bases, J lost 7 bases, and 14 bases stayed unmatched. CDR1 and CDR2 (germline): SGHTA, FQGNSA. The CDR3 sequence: CASRIRSGAGGGELFF. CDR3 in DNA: TGTGCCAGCAGAATACGAAGCGGGGCCGGTGGCGGGGAGCTGTTTTTT.

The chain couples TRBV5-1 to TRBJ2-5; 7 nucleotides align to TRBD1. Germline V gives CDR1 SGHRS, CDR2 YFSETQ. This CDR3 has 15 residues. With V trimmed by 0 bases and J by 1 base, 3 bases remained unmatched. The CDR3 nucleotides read TGCGCCAGCAGCTTGGGGACAGGCTCCCAAGAGACCCAGTACTTC. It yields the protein CASSLGTGSQETQYF.

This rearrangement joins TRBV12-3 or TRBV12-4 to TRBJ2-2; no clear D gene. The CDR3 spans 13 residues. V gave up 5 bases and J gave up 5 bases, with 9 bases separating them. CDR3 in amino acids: CASSASNTGELFF. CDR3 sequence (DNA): TGTGCCAGCAGTGCCAGTAATACCGGGGAGCTGTTTTTT.

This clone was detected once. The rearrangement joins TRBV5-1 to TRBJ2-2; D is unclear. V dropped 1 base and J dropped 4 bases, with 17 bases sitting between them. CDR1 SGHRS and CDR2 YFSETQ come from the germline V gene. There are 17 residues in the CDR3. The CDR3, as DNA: TGCGCCAGCAGCTTGTTCTCGGCCAACCTAGGCACCGGGGAGCTGTTTTTT. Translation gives CASSLFSANLGTGELFF.

The CDR3: CASSDFGRTEQFF. The CDR3 DNA is TGTGCCAGCAGTGACTTCGGGAGGACCGAGCAGTTCTTC. V usage is TRBV2 and J usage is TRBJ2-1, with 7 bases fitting TRBD2. The CDR3 spans 13 residues. Germline-derived CDR1 and CDR2 are SNHLY and FYNNEI. V was pared by 3 bases and J by 10 bases, with 6 bases of the junction left unmatched.

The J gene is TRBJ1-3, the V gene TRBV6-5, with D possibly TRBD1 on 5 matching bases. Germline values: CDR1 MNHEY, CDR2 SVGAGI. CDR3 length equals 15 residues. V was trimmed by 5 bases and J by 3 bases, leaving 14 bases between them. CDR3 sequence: CASSPDRDDGNTIYF. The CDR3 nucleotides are TGTGCCAGCAGTCCCGACAGAGATGATGGAAACACCATATATTTT.

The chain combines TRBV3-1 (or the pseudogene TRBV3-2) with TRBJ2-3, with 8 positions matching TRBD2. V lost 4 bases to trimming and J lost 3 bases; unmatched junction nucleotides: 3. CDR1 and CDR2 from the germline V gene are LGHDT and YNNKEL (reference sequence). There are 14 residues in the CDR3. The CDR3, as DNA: TGTGCCAGCAGCCGGCGGGAGGTGACAGATACGCAGTATTTT. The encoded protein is CASSRREVTDTQYF.

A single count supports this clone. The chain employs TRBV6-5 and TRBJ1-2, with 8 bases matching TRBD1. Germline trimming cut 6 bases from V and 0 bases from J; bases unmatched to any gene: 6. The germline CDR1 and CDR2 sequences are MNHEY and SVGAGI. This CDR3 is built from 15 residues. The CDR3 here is CASRDDRGSNYGYTF. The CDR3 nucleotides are TGTGCCAGCAGAGATGACAGGGGTTCTAACTATGGCTACACCTTC.

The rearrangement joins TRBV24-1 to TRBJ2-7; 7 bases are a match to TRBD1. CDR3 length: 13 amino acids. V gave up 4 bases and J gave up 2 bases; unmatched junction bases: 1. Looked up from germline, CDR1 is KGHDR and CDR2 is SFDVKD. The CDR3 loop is CATSDGTAYEQYF. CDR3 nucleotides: TGTGCCACCAGTGACGGGACAGCCTACGAGCAGTACTTC.